The rows below give T cell receptor beta chains drawn from one sample of a study of T cells in Graves' hyperthyroidism and ophthalmopathy. MiXCR was run by TCRdb on the multiplex PCR reads, yielding one entry per CDR3 protein. The profile shows a few hundred thousand distinct CDR3 sequences, about 15% of them singletons. The sequencing input was blood. Source of these receptors: a middle-aged woman with Graves' hyperthyroidism. Both conserved end residues are part of each CDR3. D genes are given only for firm matches. Size tells how often a clone was seen (once, few, many) or the class of an expanded clone, and some rows leave it out.

d_call: -; v_call: TRBV7-8; clone_size: few; j_call: TRBJ1-4; cdr3_aa: CASSQTRQFLGQTNEKLFF; cdr3_nt: TGTGCCAGCAGCCAAACGCGACAGTTTCTTGGGCAGACTAATGAAAAACTGTTTTTT
d_call: -; v_call: TRBV6-5; clone_size: -; j_call: TRBJ1-4; cdr3_aa: CASSYSWGTTNEKLFF; cdr3_nt: TGTGCCAGCAGTTACTCATGGGGAACCACTAATGAAAAACTGTTTTTT
d_call: TRBD2; v_call: TRBV30; clone_size: few; j_call: TRBJ2-1; cdr3_aa: CAWSPAGETYNEQFF; cdr3_nt: TGTGCCTGGAGCCCAGCGGGAGAAACCTACAATGAGCAGTTCTTC
d_call: -; v_call: TRBV12-5; clone_size: -; j_call: TRBJ1-1; cdr3_aa: CASATKGEAFF; cdr3_nt: TGTGCTAGTGCTACAAAGGGTGAAGCTTTCTTT
d_call: -; v_call: TRBV5-1; clone_size: many; j_call: TRBJ1-2; cdr3_aa: CASSLEGRDTGYGYTF; cdr3_nt: TGCGCCAGCAGCTTGGAAGGCAGGGACACTGGCTATGGCTACACCTTC
d_call: -; v_call: TRBV15; clone_size: many; j_call: TRBJ2-3; cdr3_aa: CATSFGSGGGTDTQYF; cdr3_nt: TGTGCCACCAGCTTCGGTAGCGGAGGGGGTACAGATACGCAGTATTTT
d_call: -; v_call: TRBV5-1; clone_size: -; j_call: TRBJ2-1; cdr3_aa: CASTDDMSSYNEQFF; cdr3_nt: TGCGCCAGCACCGATGACATGAGCTCCTACAATGAGCAGTTCTTC
d_call: -; v_call: TRBV5-1; clone_size: -; j_call: TRBJ2-2; cdr3_aa: CASRLDYVEDGELFF; cdr3_nt: TGCGCCAGCAGACTAGACTACGTGGAGGACGGGGAGCTGTTTTTT
d_call: TRBD1; v_call: TRBV3-1; clone_size: -; j_call: TRBJ2-7; cdr3_aa: CASSPHAGTGSYEQYF; cdr3_nt: TGTGCCAGCAGCCCTCACGCCGGGACAGGGAGCTACGAGCAGTACTTC
d_call: TRBD2; v_call: TRBV3-1; clone_size: -; j_call: TRBJ2-7; cdr3_aa: CASSQDAAWTSGSYEQYF; cdr3_nt: TGTGCCAGCAGCCAAGATGCCGCCTGGACTAGCGGTTCCTACGAGCAGTACTTC
d_call: -; v_call: TRBV7-9; clone_size: -; j_call: TRBJ1-3; cdr3_aa: CASREGVSSGNTIYF; cdr3_nt: TGTGCCAGCAGGGAGGGAGTAAGCTCTGGAAACACCATATATTTT
d_call: -; v_call: TRBV9; clone_size: -; j_call: TRBJ1-2; cdr3_aa: CASSSRTFYGYTF; cdr3_nt: TGTGCCAGCAGCTCCCGGACATTCTATGGCTACACCTTC
d_call: TRBD1; v_call: TRBV6-1; clone_size: few; j_call: TRBJ1-1; cdr3_aa: CASSEFRGPDYTEAFF; cdr3_nt: TGTGCCAGCAGTGAATTTAGGGGGCCAGACTACACTGAAGCTTTCTTT
d_call: -; v_call: TRBV6-1; clone_size: many; j_call: TRBJ2-3; cdr3_aa: CASSLYTGNTQYF; cdr3_nt: TGTGCCAGCAGTTTATACACGGGGAATACGCAGTATTTT
d_call: -; v_call: TRBV15; clone_size: few; j_call: TRBJ1-1; cdr3_aa: CATSRDGGITEAFF; cdr3_nt: TGTGCCACCAGCAGAGATGGGGGGATCACTGAAGCTTTCTTT
d_call: -; v_call: TRBV28; clone_size: many; j_call: TRBJ2-3; cdr3_aa: CASSLWTTSDTQYF; cdr3_nt: TGTGCCAGCAGTTTATGGACCACTAGTGATACGCAGTATTTT
d_call: -; v_call: TRBV28; clone_size: many; j_call: TRBJ2-2; cdr3_aa: CASSFRGRYTGELFF; cdr3_nt: TGTGCCAGCAGTTTCCGCGGACGGTACACCGGGGAGCTGTTTTTT